This TCR beta chain comes out of a study of cytomegalovirus exposure and HLA in healthy donors. Overall study: A later analysis reported the 100 to 150 validation repertoires used the same platform as the approximately 660 first-cohort repertoires.

Here immunoSEQ multiplex PCR was the method, and the copy in TCRdb shows in-frame clones only, minus some. The sample shows about 49,000 clones, almost 95% of them seen only once. This clone has just one count. Its antigen is still unknown. Findings and limits, study-wide: Through in vitro validation, three CMV-associated chains were shown to be specific for CMV antigens. A list of more than 150 TCR beta chains associated with cytomegalovirus was given.

The V gene lost 1 base and the J gene lost 5 bases, with 14 bases spanning the gap. This CDR3 is built from 15 residues. The V gene's germline CDR1 is SGHNT and CDR2 YYREEE (reference sequence). This TCR was recovered from a man between 18 and 29 years old in good health and CMV-seronegative. Material for sequencing was PBMCs. The chain combines TRBV5-4 with TRBJ2-3, with a possible D match to TRBD2 (6 bases). CDR3 nucleotides: TGTGCCAGCAGCTTGAGAGGCGGGATAAGAGATACGCAGTATTTT. The encoded protein is CASSLRGGIRDTQYF.